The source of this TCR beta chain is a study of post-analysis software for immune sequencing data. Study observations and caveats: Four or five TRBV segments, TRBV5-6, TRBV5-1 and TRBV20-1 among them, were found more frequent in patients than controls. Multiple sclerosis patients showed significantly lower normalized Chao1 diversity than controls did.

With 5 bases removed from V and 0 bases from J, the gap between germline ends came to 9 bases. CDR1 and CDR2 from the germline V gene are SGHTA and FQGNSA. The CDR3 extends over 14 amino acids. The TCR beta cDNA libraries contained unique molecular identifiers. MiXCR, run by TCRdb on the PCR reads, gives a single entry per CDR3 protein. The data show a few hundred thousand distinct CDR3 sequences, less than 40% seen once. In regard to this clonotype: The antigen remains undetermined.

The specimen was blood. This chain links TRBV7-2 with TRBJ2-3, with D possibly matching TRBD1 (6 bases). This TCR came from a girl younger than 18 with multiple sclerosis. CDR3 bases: TGTGCCAGCAGCAACGGACAGAGCACAGATACGCAGTATTTT. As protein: CASSNGQSTDTQYF.